The 6 T cell receptor beta chains listed next were all sequenced from one sample in a study of early T cells in non-severe SARS-CoV-2 infection. TCRdb itself ran the 5' RACE reads through MiXCR, one entry per CDR3 protein. This table has 80,000 to 95,000 distinct CDR3 sequences, roughly 17% appearing once. Specimen: whole blood, collected at baseline. Receptors originate from an adult who was a healthcare worker with PCR-confirmed SARS-CoV-2 infection or an uninfected control (not recorded which).

This clonotype came up many times. This CDR3 is CSARQPNEKLFF. The CDR3 DNA follows: TGCAGTGCTAGACAGCCTAATGAAAAACTGTTTTTT. This chain uses TRBV20-1 with TRBJ1-4, with D uncertain. With 2 bases removed from V and 3 bases from J, the gap between germline ends came to 4 bases. CDR1 and CDR2 from the germline V gene are DFQATT and SNEGSKA (reference sequence). The CDR3 contains 12 residues.

The chain is built from TRBV7-2 and TRBJ2-3; 13 bases map to TRBD2. In germline, CDR1 is SGHTA, CDR2 FQGNSA. V lost 7 bases and J lost 5; bases outside the gene matches: 3. The CDR3 covers 14 residues. CDR3 amino acids: CASTGLAGIDTQYF. The DNA of the CDR3 is TGTGCCAGCACGGGACTAGCGGGAATAGATACGCAGTATTTT.

This chain uses TRBV28 with TRBJ2-3, with TRBD2 matching 13 bases. The CDR3 sequence is 12 residues long. V gave up 6 bases and J gave up 12 bases; unmatched junction bases: 3. CDR1 is MDHEN and CDR2 is SYDVKM in the germline V gene. In nucleotides, the CDR3 is TGTGCCAGCAGGACTAGCGGGAGGATTCAGTATTTT. It is translated as CASRTSGRIQYF.

The gene calls are TRBV20-1 and TRBJ2-7; no clear D. The V end was cut by 0 bases, the J end by 3 bases, with 21 bases between. Germline CDR1 DFQATT, CDR2 SNEGSKA (reference sequence). This CDR3 comprises 17 residues. The CDR3 here is CSARDQNFPRPHYEQYF. CDR3 coding DNA: TGCAGTGCTAGAGATCAGAACTTTCCTAGGCCCCACTACGAGCAGTACTTC.

This clonotype came up a few times. The V call is TRBV6-6, the J call TRBJ2-1; D ambiguous. V was pared by 8 bases and J by 4 bases, with 12 bases between. This CDR3 has 13 residues. Germline values: CDR1 MNHNY, CDR2 SVGAGI (reference sequence). Here the CDR3 DNA reads TGTGCCAGCGGAATGCGGAGATACAATGAGCAGTTCTTC. The encoded protein is CASGMRRYNEQFF.

This chain connects TRBV12-3 or TRBV12-4 to TRBJ2-4, with D possibly TRBD2 on 5 matching bases. V was pared by 3 bases and J by 6 bases, with 21 bases between. The CDR3 sequence is 17 residues long. The CDR3 loop is CASSFGVVGLSINIQYF. CDR3 DNA: TGTGCCAGCAGTTTCGGGGTCGTCGGTCTGTCCATAAACATTCAGTACTTC.